Below, one TCR beta chain is given with its context. The CDR3 is made up of 13 amino acids. Trimming took 6 bases from V and 1 from J, leaving 9 bases between them. The germline V gene has CDR1 MGHRA and CDR2 YSYEKL. Generated by immunoSEQ multiplex PCR, the TCRdb table keeps only in-frame clones and is missing some. This sample carries roughly 300,000 clones, approximately 90% of them seen once, and the ten largest clones take 2.3%. The data originate from a study of blood T cell repertoires in COVID-19. In the study overall: Researchers got acute and convalescent COVID-19 samples from the United States, Italy and Spain. In each case, the material was cDNA or gDNA derived from T cells, B-cell-depleted T cells, or PBMCs.

The sample taken for sequencing was PBMCs or T cells enriched from blood (not recorded which). The rearrangement links TRBV4-1 to TRBJ1-1; no firm D call. This TCR derives from a woman in her thirties or forties with acute COVID-19. DNA for the CDR3: TGCGCCAGCAGTCAAATTCAGAACACTGAAGCTTTCTTT. Translating gives CASSQIQNTEAFF.